This entry lists 21 T cell receptor beta chains sequenced from one sample in a study of cytomegalovirus exposure and HLA in healthy donors (dated by TCRdb to about 2017). Receptors were amplified or captured by the immunoSEQ multiplex PCR assay. For the multiplex PCR, a mixture combining 60 forward primers for TCR Vbeta segments and 13 reverse primers for TCR Jbeta segments was used. TCRdb holds this immuneACCESS table with in-frame rearrangements only. Some clones are missing; in checked studies, unresolved V genes explain under half, and the rest has no known cause. The sample table shows under 200,000 clones, and around four fifths are seen once. Jointly, the top ten make up approximately 1.3% of the sample. The specimen sequenced was PBMCs. The receptors shown here come from a young man in good health and CMV-seronegative.

The gene calls are TRBV7-2 and TRBJ2-5, with 7 bases aligning to TRBD1. The CDR3 sequence is 14 residues long. The germline V gene has CDR1 SGHTA and CDR2 FQGNSA. The junction had 4 bases not matched to a gene; V was cut back by 4 bases and J by 2 bases. CDR3 residues: CASSSQGLQETQYF. The CDR3 bases are TGTGCCAGCAGCTCACAGGGGCTGCAAGAGACCCAGTACTTC.

This clone occurred a few times. V usage is TRBV7-2 and J usage is TRBJ1-1, with D tentatively TRBD1 (5 bases). The germline CDR1 and CDR2 sequences are SGHTA and FQGNSA. The CDR3 covers 13 residues. Trimming stripped 4 bases from V and 0 bases from J, with 6 bases between. The CDR3 is CASSSTVNTEAFF. DNA for the CDR3: TGTGCCAGCAGCTCGACAGTGAACACTGAAGCTTTCTTT.

The rearrangement joins TRBV19 to TRBJ2-3, with TRBD2 identical over 7 bases. Trimming at V came to 5 bases and at J to 7 bases, leaving 3 bases not matched to a gene. Looked up from germline, CDR1 is LNHDA and CDR2 is SQIVND (reference sequence). This CDR3 has 12 amino acids. This CDR3 is CASSAGENTQYF. DNA of the CDR3: TGTGCCAGTAGTGCGGGGGAAAATACGCAGTATTTT.

This clone was counted between two and nine times. The rearrangement links TRBV5-5 to TRBJ1-1; unclear D gene. Trimming took 0 bases from V and 4 from J, leaving 7 bases between them. The germline V gene has CDR1 SGHKS and CDR2 YYEKEE (reference sequence). The CDR3 totals 13 residues. CDR3 coding DNA: TGTGCCAGCAGCTTGGCCCCGGGCACTGAAGCTTTCTTT. As protein: CASSLAPGTEAFF.

The V call is TRBV10-3, the J call TRBJ1-6; D is unclear. The CDR3 covers 13 residues. V shed 10 bases and J shed 6 bases, with 13 bases lying between them. Germline values: CDR1 ENHRY, CDR2 SYGVKD. The DNA of the CDR3 is TGTGCCACCAGACCGAGGTCTAATTCACCCCTCCACTTT. Encoded protein: CATRPRSNSPLHF.

The rearrangement uses TRBV6-5 and TRBJ1-4; D perhaps matches TRBD1 (6 bases). Germline CDR1 and CDR2: MNHEY and SVGAGI. V lost 5 bases to trimming and J lost 4 bases, with 11 bases between them. CDR3 length: 14 residues. The DNA of the CDR3 is TGTGCCAGCAGTCGGACAGAAGTTAATGAAAAACTGTTTTTT. It encodes CASSRTEVNEKLFF.

The rearrangement joins TRBV4-3 to TRBJ1-1; TRBD1 matches 7 bases. The CDR3 totals 14 residues. Germline V gives CDR1 LGHNA, CDR2 YSLEER. V was clipped by 8 bases and J by 0 bases; unmatched bases: 6. CDR3 loop: CASGQALMNTEAFF. The CDR3 DNA follows: TGCGCCAGCGGACAGGCCCTCATGAACACTGAAGCTTTCTTT.

The chain joins TRBV10-3 to TRBJ1-1; the D gene is possibly TRBD1 (6 bases). Germline CDR1 is ENHRY and CDR2 is SYGVKD. Trimming stripped 8 bases from V and 0 bases from J, with 19 bases between. The CDR3 contains 16 residues. This CDR3 is CAIPGGPKVVNTEAFF. The CDR3, as DNA: TGTGCCATCCCGGGGGGGCCTAAGGTAGTGAACACTGAAGCTTTCTTT.

The rearrangement links TRBV7-3 to TRBJ2-3; 9 bases line up with TRBD2. The CDR3 covers 16 residues. V gave up 2 bases and J gave up 4 bases; unmatched junction bases: 7. Germline V CDR1 and CDR2: SGHTA, FQGTGA. In nucleotides, the CDR3 is TGTGCCAGCAGCTTACAGGTGCTAGCGGGATCAGATACGCAGTATTTT. Amino acid sequence: CASSLQVLAGSDTQYF.

This chain connects TRBV7-9 to TRBJ2-3; 9 nucleotides match TRBD2. The CDR3 is made up of 15 amino acids. V lost 5 bases and J lost 4; bases outside the gene matches: 7. Germline V gene data show CDR1 as SEHNR and CDR2 as FQNEAQ (reference sequence). In DNA, the CDR3 is TGTGCCAGCAGCCTTGCGGGGGGGCGCTCAGATACGCAGTATTTT. Protein product: CASSLAGGRSDTQYF.

J is TRBJ2-1 and V is TRBV5-1; 13 bases are a match to TRBD2. This CDR3 comprises 16 residues. V gave up 0 bases and J gave up 5 bases; unmatched junction bases: 2. Germline CDR1 is SGHRS and CDR2 is YFSETQ. CDR3 loop: CASSLGLAGGNNEQFF. CDR3 bases: TGCGCCAGCAGCTTGGGACTAGCGGGAGGCAACAATGAGCAGTTCTTC.

The rearrangement links TRBV4-2 to TRBJ2-7, with 10 bases matching TRBD1. The CDR3 contains 15 residues. Germline CDR1 and CDR2: LGHNA and YNFKEQ. V lost 2 bases and J lost 5; bases outside the gene matches: 6. The CDR3 region has the DNA TGTGCCAGCAGCCAAAGACAGGGGGCCCTCCACGAGCAGTACTTC. This encodes CASSQRQGALHEQYF.

This sequence joins TRBV6-1 and TRBJ2-7; D is possibly TRBD2 (5 bases). The CDR3 is 13 residues long. Germline V gene sequence: CDR1 MNHNS, CDR2 SASEGT. CDR3 amino acids: CAGEGNPGYEQYF. Written as DNA, the CDR3 is TGTGCAGGCGAGGGCAATCCCGGCTACGAGCAGTACTTC.

This clone was recorded once. The chain carries TRBV18 and TRBJ2-7; D perhaps matches TRBD1 (6 bases). CDR3 size: 14 residues. V lost 6 bases and J lost 2, with 14 bases in between. The germline V gene has CDR1 KGHSH and CDR2 LQKENI. This CDR3 reads CASSPAKGAYEQYF. CDR3 DNA: TGTGCCAGCTCCCCAGCGAAGGGGGCCTACGAGCAGTACTTC.

This chain uses TRBV5-6 with TRBJ1-5; D gene unclear. The V gene lost 1 base and the J gene lost 0 bases, with 11 bases spanning the gap. The germline V gene has CDR1 SGHDT and CDR2 YYEEEE. This CDR3 spans 16 amino acids. As DNA, the CDR3 is TGTGCCAGCAGCTTGAGGTTGACTAATAGCAATCAGCCCCAGCATTTT. This codes for CASSLRLTNSNQPQHF.

Written as DNA, the CDR3 is TGTGCCAGCAGTACACAGGGGCCCGCCTCCAATGAGCAGTTCTTC. Encoded protein: CASSTQGPASNEQFF. This rearrangement joins TRBV6-5 to TRBJ2-1; 7 bases agree with TRBD1. The CDR3 runs to 15 residues. Unmatched junction bases numbered 10, after V lost 5 bases and J lost 6 bases. The germline V gene encodes CDR1 MNHEY and CDR2 SVGAGI.

The chain recombines TRBV7-2 with TRBJ2-3; D may be TRBD2 (6 bases). The CDR3 has 17 amino acids. Between the trimmed V and J ends, which lost 2 bases and 0 bases, there was a span of 15 bases. From germline, CDR1 is SGHTA and CDR2 FQGNSA. The CDR3 protein is CASSLLFAGSSTDTQYF. For the CDR3, the DNA is TGTGCCAGCAGCTTATTGTTCGCGGGGTCTAGCACAGATACGCAGTATTTT.

This chain connects TRBV18 to TRBJ2-5, with TRBD2 matching 8 bases. Germline V gene data show CDR1 as KGHSH and CDR2 as LQKENI. The CDR3 spans 16 residues. V dropped 2 bases and J dropped 1; count of bases not matched to a gene: 6. The CDR3 DNA sequence: TGTGCCAGCTCACCAGGACTAGCAGGAGGCCAAGAGACCCAGTACTTC. Encoded protein: CASSPGLAGGQETQYF. The full variable domain, rest sourced from reference TRBV18 and TRBJ2-5, is NAGVMQNPRHLVRRRGQEARLRCSPMKGHSHVYWYRQLPEEGLKFMVYLQKENIIDESGMPKERFSAEFPKEGPSILRIQQVVRGDSAAYFCASSPGLAGGQETQYFGPGTRLLVL.

This chain uses TRBV9 with TRBJ2-7, with TRBD1 matching over 7 bases. Germline V gene sequence: CDR1 SGDLS, CDR2 YYNGEE. V was clipped by 3 bases and J by 1 base; unmatched bases: 10. The CDR3 has 16 amino acids. This CDR3 is CASSGGSGQASYEQYF. DNA of the CDR3: TGTGCCAGCAGCGGAGGCAGTGGACAGGCTTCCTACGAGCAGTACTTC.

This chain joins TRBV7-9 and TRBJ2-5, with 10 bases identical to TRBD1. V was pared by 2 bases and J by 2 bases, with 8 bases of the junction left unmatched. There are 17 residues in the CDR3. The germline V gene has CDR1 SEHNR and CDR2 FQNEAQ (reference sequence). This chain's CDR3 is CASSLRGVDRGQETQYF. The CDR3 DNA reads TGTGCCAGCAGCTTACGAGGGGTGGACAGGGGGCAAGAGACCCAGTACTTC.

Details on this clone: One end of the junction is discordant with germline, which a read error may explain. V and J are TRBV7-7 and TRBJ2-7, with 9 bases that match TRBD1. This CDR3 comprises 13 residues. Germline CDR1 reads SSHAT; CDR2 reads FNYEAQ (reference sequence). CDR3 nucleotide sequence: TGTGCTAGCAGCGGGGACAGGGATACCGAGCAGTACTTC. It is translated as CASSGDRDTEQYF.